These 26 T cell receptor beta chains share one sample of origin, sequenced in a study of lymphopenia after photon versus proton radiotherapy. Measured with immunoSEQ multiplex PCR; TCRdb has only the in-frame clones, and not every one. The sample yields about 160,000 clones, 75% to 90% seen once. Specimen: peripheral blood, collected from a patient treated with photon-based radiotherapy. These receptors all stem from a man between 45 and 60 years old with gastric cancer.

This sequence joins TRBV6-1 and TRBJ2-7; 10 bases are shared with TRBD2. Trimming took 2 bases from V and 0 from J; bases not matched to a gene: 4. CDR1 and CDR2 (germline): MNHNS, SASEGT. The CDR3 has 16 residues. In DNA, the CDR3 is TGTGCCAGCAGTGAAAGGGGACTAGCGTCCTCCTACGAGCAGTACTTC. Translated: CASSERGLASSYEQYF.

The chain recombines TRBV9 with TRBJ1-4; D remains unclear. The V gene lost 1 base and the J gene lost 5 bases, with 6 bases spanning the gap. Germline CDR1 reads SGDLS; CDR2 reads YYNGEE. CDR3 length: 13 amino acids. The CDR3 nucleotides are TGTGCCAGCAGCGTACTCCCCAATGAAAAACTGTTTTTT. Amino acids: CASSVLPNEKLFF.

V gene TRBV19 combines with J gene TRBJ1-2; D gene unclear. Between the trimmed V and J ends, which lost 6 bases and 3 bases, there was a span of 11 bases. CDR3 size: 13 residues. CDR1 LNHDA and CDR2 SQIVND come from the germline V gene (reference sequence). The CDR3 is CASSRGRDYGYTF. CDR3 coding DNA: TGTGCCAGTAGCCGAGGACGGGACTATGGCTACACCTTC.

The V and J genes are TRBV5-1 and TRBJ1-4; possible D gene TRBD1, 6 bases. Germline assignment: CDR1 SGHRS and CDR2 YFSETQ. The V gene lost 4 bases and the J gene lost 7 bases, with 20 bases spanning the gap. This CDR3 is 16 amino acids long. In nucleotides, the CDR3 is TGCGCCAGCAGCAATCTTCTGGGGGGGCGCGGTGAAAAACTGTTTTTT. The encoded protein is CASSNLLGGRGEKLFF.

This sequence joins TRBV15 and TRBJ2-7, with 11 bases aligning to TRBD2. V was clipped by 6 bases and J by 2 bases; unmatched bases: 3. Germline CDR1 is LNHNV and CDR2 is YYDKDF (reference sequence). This CDR3 spans 14 amino acids. Here the CDR3 DNA reads TGTGCCACCAGGGGACTAGCGGTCCCCTACGAGCAGTACTTC. Its translation: CATRGLAVPYEQYF.

This clone has a single count. The CDR3 here is CASTYGLAEYNEQFF. The CDR3 nucleotides are TGTGCCAGCACTTATGGACTAGCGGAGTACAATGAGCAGTTCTTC. The chain joins TRBV5-8 to TRBJ2-1, with TRBD2 identical over 10 bases. The CDR3 covers 15 residues. Germline-derived CDR1 and CDR2 are SGHTS and YDEGEE. With V trimmed by 6 bases and J by 4 bases, 7 bases remained unmatched. The full variable domain, rest sourced from reference TRBV5-8 and TRBJ2-1, is EAGVTQSPTHLIKTRGQQATLRCSPISGHTSVYWYQQALGLGLQFLLWYDEGEERNRGNFPPRFSGRQFPNYSSELNVNALELEDSALYLCASTYGLAEYNEQFFGPGTRLTVL.

The J gene is TRBJ2-2, the V gene TRBV9, with 7 nucleotides matching TRBD2. Germline values: CDR1 SGDLS, CDR2 YYNGEE. V shed 4 bases and J 5 bases; nucleotides not matched to a gene: 11. The CDR3 totals 16 residues. CDR3 sequence (DNA): TGTGCCAGCAGCCCCCCTGGCGGGAGCGGAACCGGGGAGCTGTTTTTT. It encodes CASSPPGGSGTGELFF.

V gene TRBV7-9 combines with J gene TRBJ2-2; maybe TRBD1 (5 bases). Germline CDR1 reads SEHNR; CDR2 reads FQNEAQ (reference sequence). The CDR3 has 17 residues. V lost 5 bases and J 0 bases, leaving 16 bases between the germline ends. CDR3 loop: CASSPPLAQANTGELFF. The CDR3 nucleotides read TGTGCCAGCAGCCCACCTTTGGCACAGGCGAACACCGGGGAGCTGTTTTTT. The variable domain in full, with the rest retrieved from reference TRBV7-9 and TRBJ2-2, is DTGVSQNPRHKITKRGQNVTFRCDPISEHNRLYWYRQTLGQGPEFLTYFQNEAQLEKSRLLSDRFSAERPKGSFSTLEIQRTEQGDSAMYLCASSPPLAQANTGELFFGEGSRLTVL.

The V and J genes are TRBV19 and TRBJ2-7, with TRBD2 as a possible D gene (6 bases). V was cut by 2 bases and J by 2 bases, with 10 bases left in between. Germline-derived CDR1 and CDR2 are LNHDA and SQIVND (reference sequence). This CDR3 spans 14 amino acids. The CDR3 coding sequence is TGTGCCAGTAGTATACCGGGGGTTGCCTACGAGCAGTACTTC. This gives the protein CASSIPGVAYEQYF.

This clone was counted a single time. The V gene is TRBV3-2, the J gene TRBJ2-1. TRBV3-2 is flagged as a pseudogene. The CDR3 contains 8 residues. CDR3 in DNA: TGTGCCAGCAGCCAGCAGTTCTTC. Protein: CASSQQFF.

This chain uses TRBV5-6 with TRBJ1-1; no reliable D call. Germline V CDR1 and CDR2: SGHDT, YYEEEE. The CDR3 length is 14 residues. Trimming stripped 5 bases from V and 1 base from J, with 12 bases between. The CDR3 DNA reads as TGTGCCAGCAGTCCCGACACCGAGAACACTGAAGCTTTCTTT. Translating gives CASSPDTENTEAFF.

J is TRBJ2-5 and V is TRBV5-4; 11 bases are shared with TRBD2. The ends lost 4 bases at V and 1 base at J; junction bases unmatched: 6. The CDR3 extends over 16 amino acids. CDR1 and CDR2 from the germline V gene are SGHNT and YYREEE (reference sequence). CDR3 sequence: CASSRGLAGPQETQYF. In nucleotides, the CDR3 is TGTGCCAGCAGCCGCGGACTAGCGGGCCCCCAAGAGACCCAGTACTTC.

The gene calls are TRBV28 and TRBJ2-1; D gene uncertain. Germline CDR1 MDHEN, CDR2 SYDVKM. V lost 0 bases to trimming and J lost 6 bases, with 15 bases between them. CDR3 size: 16 residues. CDR3 DNA sequence: TGTGCCAGCAGTTTATGGGGGTTACGTCGGGTCAATGAGCAGTTCTTC. Residues: CASSLWGLRRVNEQFF.

CDR3 region: CASSPGGGIGYTF. The CDR3 DNA reads TGCGCCAGCAGCCCTGGAGGAGGGATAGGCTACACCTTC. The chain couples TRBV5-1 to TRBJ1-2; D unresolved. V dropped 4 bases and J dropped 8 bases, with 15 bases sitting between them. The CDR3 extends over 13 amino acids. Germline CDR1 SGHRS, CDR2 YFSETQ.

The CDR3 region has the DNA TGTGCCAGCAGCCCAATCGCAGGGAGTCAGAACACTGAAGCTTTCTTT. This gives the protein CASSPIAGSQNTEAFF. The chain recombines TRBV7-3 with TRBJ1-1, with D perhaps TRBD1 (5 bases). CDR3 length: 16 amino acids. Germline V gene sequence: CDR1 SGHTA, CDR2 FQGTGA. With 5 bases removed from V and 1 base from J, the gap between germline ends came to 17 bases.

The chain recombines TRBV10-3 with TRBJ2-7; 8 bases match TRBD2. CDR3 length: 14 amino acids. The junction had 7 bases not matched to a gene; V was cut back by 9 bases and J by 0 bases. Germline CDR1 ENHRY, CDR2 SYGVKD. The CDR3 region is CAIALAESSYEQYF. Written as DNA, the CDR3 is TGTGCCATTGCACTAGCGGAAAGCTCCTACGAGCAGTACTTC.

The V and J genes are TRBV11-2 and TRBJ1-5; D call uncertain. Germline V gene data show CDR1 as SGHAT and CDR2 as FQNNGV. V was clipped by 2 bases and J by 5 bases, with 7 bases between them. The CDR3 extends over 13 amino acids. CDR3: CASSLTDDQPQHF. The CDR3 DNA reads TGTGCCAGCAGCTTAACAGACGATCAGCCCCAGCATTTT.

The CDR3 DNA follows: TGTGCCAGCAGTCAACTGGGTCGTAATGAAAAACTGTTTTTT. Translating gives CASSQLGRNEKLFF. This rearrangement joins TRBV27 to TRBJ1-4; D ambiguous. Trimming removed 5 bases at V and 4 bases at J, with 11 bases between. The length of the CDR3 is 14 residues. In germline, CDR1 is MNHEY, CDR2 SMNVEV (reference sequence).

This chain uses TRBV5-1 with TRBJ2-2; no reliable D call. Trimming removed 0 bases at V and 1 base at J, with 7 bases between. The germline V gene encodes CDR1 SGHRS and CDR2 YFSETQ. The CDR3 loop spans 15 amino acids. The CDR3 nucleotides read TGCGCCAGCAGCTTGGGTATCGGGAACACCGGGGAGCTGTTTTTT. Amino acids: CASSLGIGNTGELFF. Full variable domain (missing parts from reference TRBV5-1 and TRBJ2-2): KAGVTQTPRYLIKTRGQQVTLSCSPISGHRSVSWYQQTPGQGLQFLFEYFSETQRNKGNFPGRFSGRQFSNSRSEMNVSTLELGDSALYLCASSLGIGNTGELFFGEGSRLTVL.

This chain connects TRBV6-5 to TRBJ2-7, with TRBD1 matching 9 bases. The germline V gene has CDR1 MNHEY and CDR2 SVGAGI. The CDR3 loop spans 15 amino acids. J lost 6 bases, V lost 0 bases, and 6 bases had no gene match. As DNA, the CDR3 is TGTGCCAGCAGTTACTCGGGGACAGGGCGTGCCGAGCAGTACTTC. It yields the protein CASSYSGTGRAEQYF.

This clone was observed a single time. V gene TRBV18 combines with J gene TRBJ1-5; D uncertain. The CDR3 spans 15 residues. CDR1 is KGHSH, CDR2 LQKENI, per germline. V was clipped by 3 bases and J by 0 bases, with 9 bases between them. Here the CDR3 DNA reads TGTGCCAGCTCACCTACCACAGATAGCAATCAGCCCCAGCATTTT. Translation: CASSPTTDSNQPQHF.

V usage is TRBV7-9 and J usage is TRBJ1-4; possibly TRBD1 for D (5 bases). The CDR3 consists of 16 residues. Per the germline V gene, CDR1 is SEHNR and CDR2 is FQNEAQ (reference sequence). V dropped 1 base and J dropped 3 bases, with 12 bases sitting between them. Written as DNA, the CDR3 is TGTGCCAGCAGCTTAGGGCAGGGAAAGGCTAATGAAAAACTGTTTTTT. Protein: CASSLGQGKANEKLFF.

CDR3 coding DNA: TGCGCCAGCAGCTTGATTTGGAGGGGGACTGAAGCTTTCTTT. As protein: CASSLIWRGTEAFF. This rearrangement joins TRBV5-1 to TRBJ1-1; weak D call: TRBD1 (6 bases). Germline V CDR1 and CDR2: SGHRS, YFSETQ. The CDR3 has 14 amino acids. V gave up 1 base and J gave up 5 bases, with 12 bases separating them.

The genes are TRBV7-2 and TRBJ1-2; weak D call: TRBD1 (6 bases). Germline CDR1 and CDR2: SGHTA and FQGNSA. V was clipped by 2 bases and J by 4 bases, with 8 bases between them. This CDR3 is built from 13 residues. In nucleotides, the CDR3 is TGTGCCAGCAGCTTATCAGGGGTCTATGGCTACACCTTC. It encodes CASSLSGVYGYTF.

This chain links TRBV7-6 with TRBJ1-4, with 7 bases identical to TRBD1. The germline gives CDR1 SGHVS, CDR2 FNYEAQ. V dropped 6 bases and J dropped 8; count of bases not matched to a gene: 12. The CDR3 runs to 15 residues. The CDR3 sequence: CASSSPRDSGEKLFF. In nucleotides, the CDR3 is TGTGCCAGCAGTTCTCCCCGGGACAGCGGGGAAAAACTGTTTTTT.

The gene calls are TRBV19 and TRBJ1-5; D is undetermined. The CDR3 has 12 amino acids. Trimming stripped 1 base from V and 5 bases from J, with 3 bases between. Germline assignment: CDR1 LNHDA and CDR2 SQIVND (reference sequence). The chain's CDR3 is CASSIGDQPQHF. The CDR3 bases are TGTGCCAGTAGTATAGGGGATCAGCCCCAGCATTTT.